This TCR beta chain emerged from a study of T cells in localized non-small cell lung cancer. Regarding this clone: Its target is unknown.

Broader study findings: Among the top 100 tumor clones, a median about 59 appeared in adjacent lung. As only one tumor region underwent sequencing, heterogeneity remains possible. In uninvolved adjacent lung, T cell clonality reached its highest value, exceeding tumor. Higher adjacent-lung clonality was associated with shorter survival.

The V gene end was trimmed by 5 bases and the J gene end by 4 bases; junction bases not matched to a gene: 8. The CDR3 runs 14 residues. Germline V gene sequence: CDR1 SGDLS, CDR2 YYNGEE. The assay was immunoSEQ multiplex PCR, and TCRdb's table has in-frame clones only and misses some. The repertoire holds 1,500 to 2,500 clones, with under 25% as singletons. The sequence came from a woman aged 35-75 years with stage I lung adenocarcinoma. Sequenced here: lung tumor tissue, sampled before any cancer treatment. V usage is TRBV9 and J usage is TRBJ2-5, with 7 bases fitting TRBD2. Here the CDR3 DNA reads TGTGCCAGCAGTGACGACTGGGAGGGAGAGACCCAGTACTTC. Translation: CASSDDWEGETQYF.